This TCR beta chain was documented in a study of brain T cells in children with intractable seizures. The V gene's germline CDR1 is MGHRA and CDR2 YSYEKL. The ends lost 0 bases at V and 0 bases at J; junction bases unmatched: 11. The CDR3 covers 19 residues. Stated time point: blood from clinic visit 5 months post-surgery; TSC patient then seizure free. Surgery cases with the highest brain T cell transcript signatures were chosen for sequencing. Profiled with immunoSEQ multiplex PCR; TCRdb holds only in-frame clones, not every one. The sample yields about 340,000 clones, nearly 95% seen once. This TCR derives from a boy in the first two years of life with tuberous sclerosis and intractable seizures. This specimen was peripheral blood, taken less than 6 months after surgery. This rearrangement joins TRBV4-1 to TRBJ2-3, with TRBD1 identical over 8 bases. CDR3 sequence: CASSQDIRGGQGSTDTQYF. Here the CDR3 DNA reads TGCGCCAGCAGCCAAGATATAAGGGGTGGACAGGGAAGCACAGATACGCAGTATTTT.